In this sample, the clone carrying this TCR beta chain turned up once. Antigen specificity is unknown. Germline is not matched at one junction end, which may reflect a read error. Naive CD4+ T cells were purified with Tregs depleted by CD25. Study-level results: The larger-cohort validation was restricted to a single TCR beta V-J rearrangement rather than whole repertoires. Tumor memory CD4+ T cell TCR gene usage clustered with blood and lymph node memory CD4+ cells and lymph node naive CD4+ cells.

CDR1 and CDR2 (germline): LGHDT, YNNKEL (reference sequence). CDR3 length: 12 residues. Constant-region reverse primers amplified full-length variable regions, followed by semi-nested Nested Universal Primer A PCR. MiXCR, run by TCRdb on the 5' RACE reads, gives a single entry per CDR3 protein. The sample yields roughly 54,000 distinct CDR3 sequences, about 15% seen once. The chain couples TRBV3-1 to TRBJ1-2; D gene ambiguous. The material sequenced was naive CD4+ T cells sorted from blood. The sample's subset: naive CD4+ T cells, CD4+CD45RA+CD25-. The source is a female donor with breast cancer. The CDR3 DNA is TGTGCCCGCAGCCCCCGCGGCGTTGGCTACACCTTC. Amino acids: CARSPRGVGYTF.